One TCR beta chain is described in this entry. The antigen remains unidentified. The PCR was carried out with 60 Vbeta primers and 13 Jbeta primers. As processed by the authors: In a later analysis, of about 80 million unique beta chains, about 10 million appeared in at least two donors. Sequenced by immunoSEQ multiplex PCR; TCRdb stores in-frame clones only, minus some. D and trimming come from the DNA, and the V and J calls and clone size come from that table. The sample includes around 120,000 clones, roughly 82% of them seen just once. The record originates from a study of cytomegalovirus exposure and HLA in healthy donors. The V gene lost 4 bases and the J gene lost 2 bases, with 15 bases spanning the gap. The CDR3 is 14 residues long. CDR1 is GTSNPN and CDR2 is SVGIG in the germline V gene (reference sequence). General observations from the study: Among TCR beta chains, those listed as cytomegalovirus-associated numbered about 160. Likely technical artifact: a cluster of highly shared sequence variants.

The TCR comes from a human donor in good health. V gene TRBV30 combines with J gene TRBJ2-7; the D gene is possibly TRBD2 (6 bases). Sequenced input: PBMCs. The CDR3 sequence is CAWNPGWEAYEQYF. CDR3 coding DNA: TGTGCCTGGAACCCCGGGTGGGAGGCCTACGAGCAGTACTTC.